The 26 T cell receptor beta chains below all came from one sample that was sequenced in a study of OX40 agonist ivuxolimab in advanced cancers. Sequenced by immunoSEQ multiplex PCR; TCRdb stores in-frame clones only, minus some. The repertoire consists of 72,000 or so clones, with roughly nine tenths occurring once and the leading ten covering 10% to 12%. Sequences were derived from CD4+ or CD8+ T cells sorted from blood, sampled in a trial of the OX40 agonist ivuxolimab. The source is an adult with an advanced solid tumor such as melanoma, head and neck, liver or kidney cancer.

The CDR3 loop is CASSPRSDGYSNQPQHF. The CDR3 DNA is TGTGCCAGTAGTCCCCGATCGGACGGGTATAGCAATCAGCCCCAGCATTTT. This chain uses TRBV19 with TRBJ1-5; D unclear. The CDR3 extends over 17 amino acids. Per the germline V gene, CDR1 is LNHDA and CDR2 is SQIVND (reference sequence). Trimming removed 5 bases from V and 0 bases from J, with 17 bases in between.

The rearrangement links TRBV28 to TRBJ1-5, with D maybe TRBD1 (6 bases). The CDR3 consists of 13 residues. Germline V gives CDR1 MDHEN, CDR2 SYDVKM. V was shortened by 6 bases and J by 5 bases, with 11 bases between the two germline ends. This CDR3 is CASRTTGYQPQHF. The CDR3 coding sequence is TGTGCCAGCAGAACGACAGGTTATCAGCCCCAGCATTTT.

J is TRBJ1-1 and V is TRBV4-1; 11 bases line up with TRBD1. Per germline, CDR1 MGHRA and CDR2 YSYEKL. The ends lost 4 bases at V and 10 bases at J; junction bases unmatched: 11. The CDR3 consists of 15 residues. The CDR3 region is CASSPLPGQGAAAFF. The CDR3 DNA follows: TGCGCCAGCAGCCCACTTCCCGGACAGGGGGCGGCAGCTTTCTTT.

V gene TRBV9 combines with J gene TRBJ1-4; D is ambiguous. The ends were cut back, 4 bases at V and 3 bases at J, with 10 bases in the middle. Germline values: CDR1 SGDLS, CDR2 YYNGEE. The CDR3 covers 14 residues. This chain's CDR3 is CASSLGISNEKLFF. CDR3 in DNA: TGTGCCAGCAGCCTAGGGATCTCTAATGAAAAACTGTTTTTT.

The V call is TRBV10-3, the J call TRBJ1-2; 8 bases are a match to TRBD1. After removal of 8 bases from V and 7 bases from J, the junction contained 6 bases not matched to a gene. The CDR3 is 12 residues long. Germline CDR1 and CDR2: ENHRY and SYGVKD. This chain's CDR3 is CAIQTGAGGYTF. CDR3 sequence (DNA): TGTGCCATCCAGACAGGGGCAGGTGGCTACACCTTC.

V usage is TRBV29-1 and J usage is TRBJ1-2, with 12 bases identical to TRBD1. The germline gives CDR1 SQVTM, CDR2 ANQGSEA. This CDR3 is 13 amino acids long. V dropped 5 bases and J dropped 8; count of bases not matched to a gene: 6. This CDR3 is CSVYGTGGHGYTF. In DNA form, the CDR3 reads TGCAGCGTTTACGGGACAGGGGGCCACGGCTACACCTTC.

CDR3 sequence (DNA): TGTGCCAGCAGTTTATACGGCGGGAGACCCTGGGATGAGCAGTTCTTC. It is translated as CASSLYGGRPWDEQFF. V usage is TRBV27 and J usage is TRBJ2-1, with 7 bases matching TRBD2. Germline lookup yields CDR1 MNHEY and CDR2 SMNVEV (reference sequence). V lost 1 base, J lost 8 bases, and 11 bases stayed unmatched. The CDR3 is 16 residues long.

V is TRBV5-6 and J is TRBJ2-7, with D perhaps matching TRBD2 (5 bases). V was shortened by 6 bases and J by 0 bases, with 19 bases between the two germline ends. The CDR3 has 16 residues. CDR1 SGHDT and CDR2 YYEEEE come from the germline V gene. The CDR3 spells CASNPRGAAISYEQYF. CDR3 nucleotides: TGTGCCAGCAACCCACGGGGAGCCGCCATCTCCTACGAGCAGTACTTC.

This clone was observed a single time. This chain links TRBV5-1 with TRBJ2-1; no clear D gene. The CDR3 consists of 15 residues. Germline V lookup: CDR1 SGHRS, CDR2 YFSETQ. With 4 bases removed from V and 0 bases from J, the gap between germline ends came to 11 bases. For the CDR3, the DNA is TGCGCCAGCAGCCCCTTGGGAAGCTCCTACAATGAGCAGTTCTTC. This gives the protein CASSPLGSSYNEQFF.

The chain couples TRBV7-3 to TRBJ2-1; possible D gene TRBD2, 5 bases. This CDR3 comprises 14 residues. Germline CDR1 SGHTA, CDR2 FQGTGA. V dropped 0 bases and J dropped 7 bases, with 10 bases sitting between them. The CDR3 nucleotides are TGTGCCAGCAGCTTAACGCGGGTAGGAAATGAGCAGTTCTTC. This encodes CASSLTRVGNEQFF.

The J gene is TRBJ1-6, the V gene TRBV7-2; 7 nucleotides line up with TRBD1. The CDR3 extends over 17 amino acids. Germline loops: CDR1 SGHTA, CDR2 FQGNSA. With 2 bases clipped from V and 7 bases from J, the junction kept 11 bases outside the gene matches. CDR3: CASSLHTRTGRNSPLHF. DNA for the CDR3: TGTGCCAGCAGCTTACATACCAGGACAGGCCGGAATTCACCCCTCCACTTT.

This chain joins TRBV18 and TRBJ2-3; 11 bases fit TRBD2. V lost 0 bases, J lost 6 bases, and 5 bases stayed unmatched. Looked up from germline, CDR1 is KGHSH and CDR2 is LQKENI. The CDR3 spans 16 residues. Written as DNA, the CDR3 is TGTGCCAGCTCACCACCGGCCCTAGCGGGAGGCGATACGCAGTATTTT. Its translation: CASSPPALAGGDTQYF. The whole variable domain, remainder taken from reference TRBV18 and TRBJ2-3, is NAGVMQNPRHLVRRRGQEARLRCSPMKGHSHVYWYRQLPEEGLKFMVYLQKENIIDESGMPKERFSAEFPKEGPSILRIQQVVRGDSAAYFCASSPPALAGGDTQYFGPGTRLTVL.

The CDR3 DNA follows: TGTGCCAGCAGGACCGGGTTTAATGAAAAACTGTTTTTT. The encoded protein is CASRTGFNEKLFF. V usage is TRBV6-1 and J usage is TRBJ1-4, with unresolved D. Germline assignment: CDR1 MNHNS and CDR2 SASEGT. V was clipped by 6 bases and J by 4 bases, with 9 bases between them. The CDR3 spans 13 residues.

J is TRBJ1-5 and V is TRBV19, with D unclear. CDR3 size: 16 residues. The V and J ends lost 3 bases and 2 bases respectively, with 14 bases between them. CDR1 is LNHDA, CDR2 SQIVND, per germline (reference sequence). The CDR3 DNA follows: TGTGCCAGTAGTATTATGGGCCGCGCTGGCAATCAGCCCCAGCATTTT. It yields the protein CASSIMGRAGNQPQHF.

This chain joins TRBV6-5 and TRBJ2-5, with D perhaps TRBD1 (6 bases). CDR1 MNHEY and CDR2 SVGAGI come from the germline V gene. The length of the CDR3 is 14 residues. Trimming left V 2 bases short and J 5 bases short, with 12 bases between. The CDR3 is CASSYKWGRETQYF. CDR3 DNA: TGTGCCAGCAGTTACAAGTGGGGGCGGGAGACCCAGTACTTC.

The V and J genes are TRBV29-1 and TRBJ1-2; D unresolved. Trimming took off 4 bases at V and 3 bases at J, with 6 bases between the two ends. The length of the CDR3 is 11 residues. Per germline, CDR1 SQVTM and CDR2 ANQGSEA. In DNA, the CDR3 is TGCAGCGTTGGTCGGGACTATGGCTACACCTTC. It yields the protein CSVGRDYGYTF.

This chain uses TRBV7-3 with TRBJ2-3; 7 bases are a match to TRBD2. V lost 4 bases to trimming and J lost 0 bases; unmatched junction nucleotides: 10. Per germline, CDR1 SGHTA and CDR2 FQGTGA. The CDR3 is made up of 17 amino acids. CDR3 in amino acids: CASSSPGQGGSTDTQYF. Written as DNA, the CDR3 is TGTGCCAGCAGCTCCCCGGGGCAGGGAGGGAGCACAGATACGCAGTATTTT.

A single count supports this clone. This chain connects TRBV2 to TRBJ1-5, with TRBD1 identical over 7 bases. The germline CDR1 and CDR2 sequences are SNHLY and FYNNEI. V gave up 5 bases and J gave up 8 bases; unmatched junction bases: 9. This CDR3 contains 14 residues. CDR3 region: CASSKTGTVEPQHF. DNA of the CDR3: TGTGCCAGCAGTAAGACAGGGACCGTTGAGCCCCAGCATTTT.

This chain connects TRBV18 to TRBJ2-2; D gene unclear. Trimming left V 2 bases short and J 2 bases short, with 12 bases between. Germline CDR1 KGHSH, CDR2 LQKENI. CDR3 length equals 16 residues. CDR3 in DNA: TGTGCCAGCTCACCAGCGGCAGTTAGCAACACCGGGGAGCTGTTTTTT. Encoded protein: CASSPAAVSNTGELFF. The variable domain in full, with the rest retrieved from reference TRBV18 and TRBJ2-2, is NAGVMQNPRHLVRRRGQEARLRCSPMKGHSHVYWYRQLPEEGLKFMVYLQKENIIDESGMPKERFSAEFPKEGPSILRIQQVVRGDSAAYFCASSPAAVSNTGELFFGEGSRLTVL.

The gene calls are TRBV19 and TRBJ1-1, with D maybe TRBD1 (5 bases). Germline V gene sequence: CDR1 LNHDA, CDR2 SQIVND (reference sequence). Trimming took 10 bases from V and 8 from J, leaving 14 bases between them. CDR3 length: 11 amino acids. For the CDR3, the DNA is TGTGCCACCGGCCGGACAAGCGAAGCTTTCTTT. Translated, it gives CATGRTSEAFF.

The DNA of the CDR3 is TGTGCCAGCAGCCCCATCCCTAGCGGGAGGATTAATGAGCAGTTCTTC. It codes for CASSPIPSGRINEQFF. This chain joins TRBV7-2 and TRBJ2-1; 11 bases line up with TRBD2. The CDR3 covers 16 residues. Unmatched junction bases numbered 10, after V lost 5 bases and J lost 7 bases. Germline loops: CDR1 SGHTA, CDR2 FQGNSA.

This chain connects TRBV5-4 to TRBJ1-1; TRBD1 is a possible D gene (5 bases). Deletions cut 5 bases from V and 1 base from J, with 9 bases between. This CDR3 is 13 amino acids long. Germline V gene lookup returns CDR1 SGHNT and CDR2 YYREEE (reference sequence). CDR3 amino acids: CASRGQRNTEAFF. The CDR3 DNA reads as TGTGCCAGCAGAGGACAAAGGAACACTGAAGCTTTCTTT.

The CDR3 is CASSLGQGGDTQYF. CDR3 nucleotides: TGTGCCAGCAGCTTAGGACAGGGCGGGGATACGCAGTATTTT. The J gene is TRBJ2-3, the V gene TRBV7-2, with 7 bases that match TRBD1. The germline V gene encodes CDR1 SGHTA and CDR2 FQGNSA. CDR3 length equals 14 residues. The ends lost 1 base at V and 6 bases at J; junction bases unmatched: 4.

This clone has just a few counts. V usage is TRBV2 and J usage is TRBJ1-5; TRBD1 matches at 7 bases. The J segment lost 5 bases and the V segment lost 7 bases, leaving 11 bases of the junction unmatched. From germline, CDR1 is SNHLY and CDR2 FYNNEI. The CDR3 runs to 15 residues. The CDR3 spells CASTPTVGGDQPQHF. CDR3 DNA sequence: TGTGCCAGCACCCCAACGGTAGGGGGCGATCAGCCCCAGCATTTT.

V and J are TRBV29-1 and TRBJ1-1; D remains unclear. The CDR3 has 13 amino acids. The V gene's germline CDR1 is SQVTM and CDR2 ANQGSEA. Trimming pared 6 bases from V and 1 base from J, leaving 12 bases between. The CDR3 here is CSVPRTANTEAFF. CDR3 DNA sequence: TGCAGCGTCCCCCGGACGGCGAACACTGAAGCTTTCTTT.

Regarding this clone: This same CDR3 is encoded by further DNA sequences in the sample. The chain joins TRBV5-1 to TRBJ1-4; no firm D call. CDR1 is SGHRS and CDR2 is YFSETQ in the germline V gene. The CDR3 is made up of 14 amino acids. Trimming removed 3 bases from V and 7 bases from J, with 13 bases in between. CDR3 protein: CASSSDPSGEKLFF. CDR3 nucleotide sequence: TGCGCCAGCAGCTCAGACCCATCGGGTGAAAAACTGTTTTTT.